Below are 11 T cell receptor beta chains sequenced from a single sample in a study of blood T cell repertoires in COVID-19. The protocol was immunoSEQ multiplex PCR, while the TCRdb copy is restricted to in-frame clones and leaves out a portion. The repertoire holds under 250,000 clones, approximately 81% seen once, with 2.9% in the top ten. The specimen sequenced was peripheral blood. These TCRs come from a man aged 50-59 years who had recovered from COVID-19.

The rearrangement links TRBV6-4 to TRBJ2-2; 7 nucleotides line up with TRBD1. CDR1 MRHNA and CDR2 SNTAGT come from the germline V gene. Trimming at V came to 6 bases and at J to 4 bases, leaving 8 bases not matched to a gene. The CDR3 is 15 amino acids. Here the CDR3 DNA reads TGTGCCAGCAGCCCCGGCAGGGGGTCCACCGGGGAGCTGTTTTTT. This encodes CASSPGRGSTGELFF.

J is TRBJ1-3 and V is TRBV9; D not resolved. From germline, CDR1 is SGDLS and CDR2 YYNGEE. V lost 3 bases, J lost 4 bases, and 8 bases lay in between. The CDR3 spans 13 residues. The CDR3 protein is CASSASEGNTIYF. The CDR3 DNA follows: TGTGCCAGCAGCGCCTCGGAGGGAAACACCATATATTTT.

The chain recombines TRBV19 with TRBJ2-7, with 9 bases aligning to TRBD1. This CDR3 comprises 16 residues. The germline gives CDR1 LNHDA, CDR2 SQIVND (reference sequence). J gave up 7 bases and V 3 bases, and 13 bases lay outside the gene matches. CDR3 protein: CASSITSGTGIREQYF. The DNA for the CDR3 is TGTGCCAGTAGTATCACTTCCGGGACAGGGATTAGGGAGCAGTACTTC.

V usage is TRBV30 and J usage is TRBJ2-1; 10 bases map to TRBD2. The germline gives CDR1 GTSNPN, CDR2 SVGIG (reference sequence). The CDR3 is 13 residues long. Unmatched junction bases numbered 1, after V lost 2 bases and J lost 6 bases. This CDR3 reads CAWSRLAGNEQFF. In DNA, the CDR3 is TGTGCCTGGAGTAGACTAGCGGGCAATGAGCAGTTCTTC.

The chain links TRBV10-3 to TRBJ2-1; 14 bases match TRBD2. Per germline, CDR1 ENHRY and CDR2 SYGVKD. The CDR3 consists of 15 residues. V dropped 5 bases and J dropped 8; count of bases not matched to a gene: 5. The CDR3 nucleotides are TGTGCCATCAGTCGACTAGCGGGAGGGAATTATGAGCAGTTCTTC. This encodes CAISRLAGGNYEQFF.

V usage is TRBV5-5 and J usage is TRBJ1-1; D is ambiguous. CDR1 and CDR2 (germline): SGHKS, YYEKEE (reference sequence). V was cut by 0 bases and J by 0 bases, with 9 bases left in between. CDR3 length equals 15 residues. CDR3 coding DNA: TGTGCCAGCAGCTTGGCCCCAGGTTTGAACACTGAAGCTTTCTTT. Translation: CASSLAPGLNTEAFF.

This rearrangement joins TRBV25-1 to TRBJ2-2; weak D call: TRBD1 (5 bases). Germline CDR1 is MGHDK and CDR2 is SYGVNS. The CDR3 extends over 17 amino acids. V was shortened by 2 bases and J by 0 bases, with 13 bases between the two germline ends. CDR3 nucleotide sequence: TGTGCCAGCAGTGAACCCTCGTGGACATCGAACACCGGGGAGCTGTTTTTT. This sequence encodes CASSEPSWTSNTGELFF.

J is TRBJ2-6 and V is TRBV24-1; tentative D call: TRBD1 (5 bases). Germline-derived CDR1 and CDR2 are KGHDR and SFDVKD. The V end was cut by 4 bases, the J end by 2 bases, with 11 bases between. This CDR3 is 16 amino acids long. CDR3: CATSDPGAAGANVLTF. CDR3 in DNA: TGTGCCACCAGTGACCCTGGGGCAGCTGGGGCCAACGTCCTGACTTTC.

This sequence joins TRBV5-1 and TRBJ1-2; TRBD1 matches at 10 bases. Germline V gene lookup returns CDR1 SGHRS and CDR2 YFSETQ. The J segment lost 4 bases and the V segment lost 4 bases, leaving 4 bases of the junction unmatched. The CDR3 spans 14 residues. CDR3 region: CASSEGQGTYGYTF. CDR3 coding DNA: TGCGCCAGCAGCGAGGGACAGGGGACCTATGGCTACACCTTC.

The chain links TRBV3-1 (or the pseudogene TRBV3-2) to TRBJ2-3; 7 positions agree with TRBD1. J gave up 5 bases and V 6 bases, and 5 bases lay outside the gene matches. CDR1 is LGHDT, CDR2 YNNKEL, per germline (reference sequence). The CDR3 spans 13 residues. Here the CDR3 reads CASRDTGEDTQYF. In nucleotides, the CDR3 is TGTGCCAGCAGGGATACAGGGGAAGATACGCAGTATTTT.

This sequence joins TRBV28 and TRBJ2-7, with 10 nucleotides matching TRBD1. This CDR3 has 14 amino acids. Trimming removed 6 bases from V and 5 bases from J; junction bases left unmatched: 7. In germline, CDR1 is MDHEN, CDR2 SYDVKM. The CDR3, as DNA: TGTGCCAGCAGACTGACAGGGGGCTTCGACGAGCAGTACTTC. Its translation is CASRLTGGFDEQYF. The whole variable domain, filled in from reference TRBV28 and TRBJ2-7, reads DVKVTQSSRYLVKRTGEKVFLECVQDMDHENMFWYRQDPGLGLRLIYFSYDVKMKEKGDIPEGYSVSREKKERFSLILESASTNQTSMYLCASRLTGGFDEQYFGPGTRLTVT.